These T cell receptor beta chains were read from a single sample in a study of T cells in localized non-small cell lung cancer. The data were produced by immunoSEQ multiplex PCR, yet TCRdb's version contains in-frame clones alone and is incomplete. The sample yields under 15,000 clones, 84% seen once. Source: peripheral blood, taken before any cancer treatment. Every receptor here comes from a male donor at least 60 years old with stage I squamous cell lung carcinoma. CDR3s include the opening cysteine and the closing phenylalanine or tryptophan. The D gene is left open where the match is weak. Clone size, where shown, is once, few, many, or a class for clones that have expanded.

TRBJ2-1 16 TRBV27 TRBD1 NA TGTGCCAGCAGTTTATCGAGAGGGGGCATGTACAATGAGCAGTTCTTC CASSLSRGGMYNEQFF
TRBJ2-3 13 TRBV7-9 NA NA TGTGCCAGCAGGGCGGGGGCGACAGATACGCAGTATTTT CASRAGATDTQYF
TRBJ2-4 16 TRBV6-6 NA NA TGTGCCAGCAGTGCCTACGGTCCCCTAGCCAAAAACATTCAGTACTTC CASSAYGPLAKNIQYF
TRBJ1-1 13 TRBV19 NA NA TGTGCCAGTACCAGGGGCCTGAACACTGAAGCTTTCTTT CASTRGLNTEAFF
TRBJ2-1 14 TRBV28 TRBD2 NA TGTGCCAGCAAAGGCGGGGGCTCCTACAATGAGCAGTTCTTC CASKGGGSYNEQFF
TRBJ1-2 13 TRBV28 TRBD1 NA TGTGCCAGCAGTACGTCAGGGGGCTGGGGCTACACCTTC CASSTSGGWGYTF
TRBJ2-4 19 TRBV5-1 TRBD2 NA TGCGCCAGCAGCTCTTTCCCTAGCGGGAGGGCCTCTGGCAAAAACATTCAGTACTTC CASSSFPSGRASGKNIQYF
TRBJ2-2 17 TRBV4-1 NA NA TGCGCCAGCAGCCACCCTCAATGGACAGTAAACACCGGGGAGCTGTTTTTT CASSHPQWTVNTGELFF
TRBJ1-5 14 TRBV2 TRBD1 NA TGTGCCAGCAGACAGGGGGGGAGCAATCAGCCCCAGCATTTT CASRQGGSNQPQHF
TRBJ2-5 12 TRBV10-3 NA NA TGTGCCATCAGTGCCGGGAGTAATAGCCAGTACTTC CAISAGSNSQYF
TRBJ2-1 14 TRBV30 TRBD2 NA TGTGCCTGGGGGACTAGTGACTTCTACAATGAGCAGTTCTTC CAWGTSDFYNEQFF
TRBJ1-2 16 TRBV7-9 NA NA TGTGCCACCGAACCGCTTGTCCTCAGTGAGAACTATGGCTACACCTTC CATEPLVLSENYGYTF
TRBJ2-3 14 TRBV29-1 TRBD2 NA TGCAGCGCAGGAGCGGGAGTGAGCACAGATACGCAGTATTTT CSAGAGVSTDTQYF
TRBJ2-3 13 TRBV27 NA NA TGTGCCAGCAGTTTGATGGGCACAGATACGCAGTATTTT CASSLMGTDTQYF
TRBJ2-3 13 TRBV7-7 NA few TGTGCCAGCAGCTTTACAGAAACAGATACGCAGTATTTT CASSFTETDTQYF
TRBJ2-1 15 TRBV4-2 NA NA TGTGCCAGCAGCCAAGAGCGACTTGCCTACAATGAGCAGTTCTTC CASSQERLAYNEQFF
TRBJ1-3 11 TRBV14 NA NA TGTGCCAGCCGCTCTGGAAACACCATATATTTT CASRSGNTIYF
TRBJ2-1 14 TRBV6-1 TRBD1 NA TGTGCCAGCGTGGGACAGGGAATAGTCAATGAGCAGTTCTTC CASVGQGIVNEQFF
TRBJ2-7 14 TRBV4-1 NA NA TGCGCCAGCAGCCAAGATCGTAACGGCTACGAGCAGTACTTC CASSQDRNGYEQYF
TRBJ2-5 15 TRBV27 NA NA TGTGCCAGCAGTTTGGGCGCGGAGGGCCAAGAGACCCAGTACTTC CASSLGAEGQETQYF
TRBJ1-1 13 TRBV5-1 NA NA TGCGCCAGCAGCCCAGACAAAAACACTGAAGCTTTCTTT CASSPDKNTEAFF
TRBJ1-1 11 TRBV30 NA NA TGTGCCTGGAGTTTAAGGACTGAAGCTTTCTTT CAWSLRTEAFF
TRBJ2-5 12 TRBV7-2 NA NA TGTGCCAGCAGCCGGACAAAAGAGACCCAGTACTTC CASSRTKETQYF
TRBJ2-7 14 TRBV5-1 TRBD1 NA TGCGCCAGTTCGGGGACCGGGACAGGTGCCGAGCAGTACTTC CASSGTGTGAEQYF
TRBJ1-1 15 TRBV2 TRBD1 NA TGTGCCAGCTCCTTTCGGACAGGGCGGTGGACTGAAGCTTTCTTT CASSFRTGRWTEAFF
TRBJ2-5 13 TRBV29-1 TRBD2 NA TGCAGCGTTGAAGTCGGGGGGGGTGAGACCCAGTACTTC CSVEVGGGETQYF
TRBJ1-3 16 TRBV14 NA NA TGTGCCAGCAGCAGGGAGAAGAGCCCAGGAGGAAACACCATATATTTT CASSREKSPGGNTIYF
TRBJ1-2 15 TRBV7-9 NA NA TGTGCCAGCAGCCCAAGTGAGGGGTCTAACTATGGCTACACCTTC CASSPSEGSNYGYTF
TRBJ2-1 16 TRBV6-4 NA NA TGTGCCAGCAGTGAAGTCGGTGGGAGGTATGCGGGTGAGCAGTTCTTC CASSEVGGRYAGEQFF
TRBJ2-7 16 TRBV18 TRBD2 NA TGTGCCAGCTCTCAGGGGACGGGACTAGCGGAGTACGAGCAGTACTTC CASSQGTGLAEYEQYF
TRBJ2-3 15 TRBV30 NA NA TGTGCCTGGAGTGTAGGCACAGGGAGTACAGATACGCAGTATTTT CAWSVGTGSTDTQYF
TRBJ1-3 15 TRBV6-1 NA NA TGTGCCAGCAATACCCAGGGAAGGGAAGGAAACACCATATATTTT CASNTQGREGNTIYF
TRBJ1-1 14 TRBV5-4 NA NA TGTGCCAGCAGCTCGGATGTCAGGGGCACTGAAGCTTTCTTT CASSSDVRGTEAFF
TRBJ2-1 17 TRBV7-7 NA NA TGTGCCAGCAGCGAAGGGTCTAGCATTACTTCCTACAATGAGCAGTTCTTC CASSEGSSITSYNEQFF
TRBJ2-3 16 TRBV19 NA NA TGTGCCAGTAGCATGGGGTCCGGATACAGCACAGATACGCAGTATTTT CASSMGSGYSTDTQYF
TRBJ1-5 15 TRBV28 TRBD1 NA TGTGCCAGCAGTTTAGGCAGGGGGAGCAATCAGCCCCAGCATTTT CASSLGRGSNQPQHF
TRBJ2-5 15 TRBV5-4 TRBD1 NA TGTGCCAGCAGCTCCGGGACAGGGGGTGTAGAGACCCAGTACTTC CASSSGTGGVETQYF
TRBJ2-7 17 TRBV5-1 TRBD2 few TGCGCCAGCAGCCCCCGACCCCTAGCGGGGGGCTCCTACGAGCAGTACTTC CASSPRPLAGGSYEQYF
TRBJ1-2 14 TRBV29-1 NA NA TGCAGCGTTGAGGGTCAGGGTACGGGCTATGGCTACACCTTC CSVEGQGTGYGYTF
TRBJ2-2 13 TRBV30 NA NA TGTGCCTGGAGGTCAGGGCATGCCGGGGAGCTGTTTTTT CAWRSGHAGELFF
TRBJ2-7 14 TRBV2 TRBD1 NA TGTGCCAGCAGTGAAATACAGGGGGCAAACGAGCAGTACTTC CASSEIQGANEQYF
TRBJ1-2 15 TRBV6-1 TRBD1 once TGTGCCAGCAGTGGCCAGGGGGCGCTGTTATATGGCTACACCTTC CASSGQGALLYGYTF
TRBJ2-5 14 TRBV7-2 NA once TGTGCCAGCAGCGTACAGCGGATCCGAGAGACCCAGTACTTC CASSVQRIRETQYF
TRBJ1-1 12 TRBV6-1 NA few TGTGCCAGCGACTTACAGGCGGCTGAAGCTTTCTTT CASDLQAAEAFF
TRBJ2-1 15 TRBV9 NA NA TGTGCCAGCAGCGTAGGGAGGGCCACTTACAATGAGCAGTTCTTC CASSVGRATYNEQFF
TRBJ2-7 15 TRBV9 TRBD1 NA TGTGCCAGCAGCGCGGGACAGGCTAAATCCTACGAGCAGTACTTC CASSAGQAKSYEQYF
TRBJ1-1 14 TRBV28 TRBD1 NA TGTGCCAGCGAGACAGGGCGAGAGACCACTGAAGCTTTCTTT CASETGRETTEAFF
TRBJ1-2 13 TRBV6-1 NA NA TGTGCCAGCAGTGAGCAGGGCTTTCATGGCTACACCTTC CASSEQGFHGYTF
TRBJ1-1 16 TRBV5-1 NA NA TGCGCCAGCAGCCCCATTGCGGGGAAGGGGAGCACTGAAGCTTTCTTT CASSPIAGKGSTEAFF